Listed below are T cell receptor beta chains from one sample, sequenced in a study of blood T cells in healthy people across ages. MiXCR, applied by TCRdb to the 5' RACE reads, yields one record per CDR3 protein. The sample lists roughly 900,000 distinct CDR3 sequences, around 26% occurring once. Sequenced input: blood. The receptors originated from a woman older than 75 in good health. Both conserved end residues are part of each CDR3. The D gene is left open where the match is weak. Not every row has a clone size; where given, it reads once, few, many or a size class.

cdr3_nt,cdr3_aa,j_call,d_call,v_call,clone_size
TGTGCCAGCAGTTATCTCGGGGCCAAGGCCTCTGGGGCCAACGTCCTGACTTTC,CASSYLGAKASGANVLTF,TRBJ2-6,-,TRBV6-2/TRBV6-3,many
TGTGCCAGCAGTCGCCTGGGAAGGGATTTTTTAGGGAATGAGCAGTACTTC,CASSRLGRDFLGNEQYF,TRBJ2-7,-,TRBV6-6,-
TGCAGTGCAAGAAGGGGGGGGGCGTACAGTGAGCAGTACTTC,CSARRGGAYSEQYF,TRBJ2-7,-,TRBV20-1,-
TGTGCCAGCAGCCAAGATTCTGTCAGCTACTATGGCTACACCTTC,CASSQDSVSYYGYTF,TRBJ1-2,-,TRBV4-2,many
TGTGCCAGCAGCCAGCTGACAGGAAATCAAGAGACCCAGTACTTC,CASSQLTGNQETQYF,TRBJ2-5,-,TRBV7-2,many
TGTGCCAGCAGCCAAATTAGCACAGATACGCAGTATTTT,CASSQISTDTQYF,TRBJ2-3,-,TRBV14,-
TGTGCCAGCAGTTTGTGGGAGGGCCGCGAGCAGTTCTTC,CASSLWEGREQFF,TRBJ2-1,TRBD2,TRBV27,many
TGTGCCAGCAGGGACCTACCGGGAAGGGCCAGGGGGCATCTCCCCCAGCATTTT,CASRDLPGRARGHLPQHF,TRBJ1-5,TRBD1,TRBV6-1,-
TGCGCCAGCAGCTTGCGGGGACAGTTCTGCAATGAGCAGTACTTC,CASSLRGQFCNEQYF,TRBJ2-4,TRBD1,TRBV5-1,-
TGTGCCAGCAGAATAGATAGCAATCAGCCCCAGCATTTT,CASRIDSNQPQHF,TRBJ1-5,-,TRBV6-5,many
TGCGCCAGCAGCTTGGAACAGGGGCGCTACACCTTC,CASSLEQGRYTF,TRBJ1-2,TRBD1,TRBV5-1,many